These 9 T cell receptor beta chains came from one sample sequenced in a study of blood T cell repertoires in COVID-19. The table came from immunoSEQ multiplex PCR; TCRdb's copy has only in-frame clones and leaves some out. The data contain 410,000 or so clones, around 89% of them singletons. Sequenced material: peripheral blood. Source of these receptors: a woman aged 35 to 49 with COVID-19, enrolled during active disease.

The chain employs TRBV27 and TRBJ1-3; TRBD1 is a possible D gene (6 bases). V lost 8 bases, J lost 2 bases, and 13 bases lay in between. The V gene's germline CDR1 is MNHEY and CDR2 SMNVEV (reference sequence). The CDR3 runs 14 residues. The chain's CDR3 is CASREAGAGNTIYF. CDR3 DNA: TGTGCCAGCCGGGAAGCAGGGGCTGGAAACACCATATATTTT.

This clone was recorded a few times. This CDR3 reads CASSLDLRGGRNRETQYF. Written as DNA, the CDR3 is TGTGCCAGCAGTCTGGACCTTCGGGGGGGCCGTAATAGAGAGACCCAGTACTTC. The chain combines TRBV27 with TRBJ2-5; 8 positions agree with TRBD2. CDR1 and CDR2 (germline): MNHEY, SMNVEV (reference sequence). V was clipped by 5 bases and J by 4 bases; unmatched bases: 18. This CDR3 is built from 18 residues.

This clone appeared a single time. The V gene is TRBV24-1, the J gene TRBJ2-3; tentative D call: TRBD2 (5 bases). Trimming took off 4 bases at V and 6 bases at J, with 19 bases between the two ends. The CDR3 consists of 16 residues. Per the germline V gene, CDR1 is KGHDR and CDR2 is SFDVKD. The CDR3 is CATSEPRDLERDTQYF. In DNA form, the CDR3 reads TGTGCCACCAGTGAACCCCGAGACCTAGAGCGGGATACGCAGTATTTT.

This clone occurred once. V usage is TRBV19 and J usage is TRBJ1-5; D is possibly TRBD1 (6 bases). This CDR3 is 14 amino acids long. Germline V gene sequence: CDR1 LNHDA, CDR2 SQIVND (reference sequence). V lost 3 bases, J lost 7 bases, and 13 bases lay in between. CDR3 coding DNA: TGTGCCAGTAGTATCGGAAGGGGGTCCCAGCCCCAGCATTTT. Amino acids: CASSIGRGSQPQHF.

The chain employs TRBV5-1 and TRBJ1-6, with TRBD1 identical over 8 bases. With 4 bases clipped from V and 7 bases from J, the junction kept 7 bases outside the gene matches. The CDR3 sequence is 15 residues long. Germline V gives CDR1 SGHRS, CDR2 YFSETQ. For the CDR3, the DNA is TGCGCCAGCAGCGTTAGTAGGACAGGGAATTCACCCCTCCACTTT. As protein: CASSVSRTGNSPLHF.

On this clone itself: The germline gene is not matched at one end of the junction; a read error may be the cause. The V and J genes are TRBV7-2 and TRBJ1-2; D remains unclear. This CDR3 contains 8 residues. Germline CDR1 reads SGHTA; CDR2 reads FQGNSA. The CDR3 loop is CGYYGYTF. The CDR3 DNA reads TGCGGTTACTATGGCTACACCTTC.

V is TRBV30 and J is TRBJ1-2; 7 nucleotides match TRBD1. Germline V CDR1 and CDR2: GTSNPN, SVGIG (reference sequence). This CDR3 contains 13 residues. The trim removed 1 base at V and 6 bases at J, leaving 5 bases unmatched. Here the CDR3 reads CAWSEGQKDGYTF. The CDR3 DNA sequence: TGTGCCTGGAGTGAGGGACAGAAGGATGGCTACACCTTC.

This clone was seen once. V is TRBV7-6 and J is TRBJ2-3; 7 nucleotides match TRBD2. Per the germline V gene, CDR1 is SGHVS and CDR2 is FNYEAQ. Germline trimming cut 5 bases from V and 1 base from J; bases unmatched to any gene: 15. The CDR3 totals 18 residues. DNA for the CDR3: TGTGCCAGCAGCCGAGGGTTGGGGGGGGGAGATGGCACAGATACGCAGTATTTT. It encodes CASSRGLGGGDGTDTQYF.

This sequence joins TRBV19 and TRBJ1-3; D is perhaps TRBD1 (6 bases). The germline V gene has CDR1 LNHDA and CDR2 SQIVND (reference sequence). CDR3 length: 16 amino acids. Trimming pared 8 bases from V and 0 bases from J, leaving 17 bases between. CDR3 sequence: CASGDQGPRSGNTIYF. The DNA for the CDR3 is TGTGCCAGTGGGGACCAGGGGCCTCGCTCTGGAAACACCATATATTTT.